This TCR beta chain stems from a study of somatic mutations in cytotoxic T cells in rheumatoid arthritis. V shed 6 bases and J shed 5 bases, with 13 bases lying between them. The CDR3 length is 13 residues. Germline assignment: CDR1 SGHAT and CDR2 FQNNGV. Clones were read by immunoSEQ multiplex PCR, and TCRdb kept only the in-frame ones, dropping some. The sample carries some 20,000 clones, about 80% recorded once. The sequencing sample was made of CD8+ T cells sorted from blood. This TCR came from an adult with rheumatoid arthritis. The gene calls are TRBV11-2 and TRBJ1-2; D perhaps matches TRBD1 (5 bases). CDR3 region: CASSWGEPYGYTF. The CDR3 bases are TGTGCCAGCAGTTGGGGGGAGCCTTATGGCTACACCTTC.